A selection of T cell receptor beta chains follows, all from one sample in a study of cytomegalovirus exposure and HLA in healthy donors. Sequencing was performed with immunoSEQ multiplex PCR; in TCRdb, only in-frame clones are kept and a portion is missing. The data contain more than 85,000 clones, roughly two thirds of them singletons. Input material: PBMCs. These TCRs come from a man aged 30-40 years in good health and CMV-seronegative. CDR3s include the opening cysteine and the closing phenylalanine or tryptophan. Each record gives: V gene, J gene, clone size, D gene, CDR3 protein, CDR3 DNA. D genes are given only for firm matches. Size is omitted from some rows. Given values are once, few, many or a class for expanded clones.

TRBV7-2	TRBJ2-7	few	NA	CASSFKGTPERHF	TGTGCCAGCAGCTTCAAGGGGACTCCAGAACGGCACTTC
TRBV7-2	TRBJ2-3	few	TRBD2	CASTLSGTADTQYF	TGTGCCAGCACCCTTAGCGGGACGGCAGATACGCAGTATTTT
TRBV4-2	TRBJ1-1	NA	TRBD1	CASSQARGQPSNTEAFF	TGTGCCAGCAGCCAAGCAAGGGGACAGCCATCGAACACTGAAGCTTTCTTT
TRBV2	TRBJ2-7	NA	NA	CASSGRTGDYEQYF	TGTGCCAGCAGTGGAAGGACGGGGGACTACGAGCAGTACTTC
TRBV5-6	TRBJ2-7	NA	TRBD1	CASSHRGFSYEQYF	TGTGCCAGCAGCCACAGGGGTTTCTCCTACGAGCAGTACTTC
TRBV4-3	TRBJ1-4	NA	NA	CASSRQSPNPTQKLFF	TGCGCCAGCAGCCGGCAGTCCCCGAACCCAACACAAAAACTGTTTTTT
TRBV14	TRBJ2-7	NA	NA	CASNQVPRPSSYEQYF	TGTGCCAGCAATCAAGTACCCAGGCCGAGCTCCTACGAGCAGTACTTC
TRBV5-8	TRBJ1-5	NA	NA	CASSLEGFGNQPQHF	TGTGCCAGCAGCTTGGAGGGGTTTGGGAATCAGCCCCAGCATTTT
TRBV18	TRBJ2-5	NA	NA	CASSPGQQETQYF	TGTGCCAGCTCACCCGGACAGCAAGAGACCCAGTACTTC
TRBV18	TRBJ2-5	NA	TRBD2	CASCNQRGEETQYF	TGTGCCAGCTGCAATCAGCGGGGAGAGGAGACCCAGTACTTC
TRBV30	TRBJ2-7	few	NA	CAWSRGGGSYEQYF	TGTGCCTGGAGTAGAGGGGGGGGGTCCTACGAGCAGTACTTC